These 13 T cell receptor beta chains were sequenced from one sample in a study of STAT5B mutations in CD4+ large granular lymphocyte leukemia (dated by TCRdb to 2022 to 2024). The library came from the immunoSEQ multiplex PCR assay. Not all clones reach the TCRdb copy of this immuneACCESS table, which keeps in-frame sequences only. Checked studies attribute under half of the gap to unresolved V genes and leave the rest unexplained. In all, the sample holds tens of thousands of clones, and roughly four fifths of those were seen once. The ten largest account for approximately 0.4% of the sample. Material for sequencing was CD4+ T cells from blood buffy coats. The receptor set was obtained from a human donor in good health.

In this sample, this clone turned up a few times. The rearrangement links TRBV2 to TRBJ1-2; the match to TRBD1 covers 8 bases. With 3 bases clipped from V and 6 bases from J, the junction kept 3 bases outside the gene matches. Germline V gene sequence: CDR1 SNHLY, CDR2 FYNNEI. This CDR3 contains 13 residues. The CDR3 coding sequence is TGTGCCAGCAGTGATATACAGGGGGATGGCTACACCTTC. This sequence encodes CASSDIQGDGYTF.

The count of this clone is one. V usage is TRBV30 and J usage is TRBJ1-5; 7 bases fit TRBD1. V dropped 1 base and J dropped 4; count of bases not matched to a gene: 7. This CDR3 comprises 15 residues. Germline V CDR1 and CDR2: GTSNPN, SVGIG (reference sequence). The chain's CDR3 is CAWSDYRDRNQPQHF. Written as DNA, the CDR3 is TGTGCCTGGAGTGACTACCGGGACAGAAATCAGCCCCAGCATTTT.

This clone came up a few times. CDR3 nucleotides: TGTGCCAGCAGGACAGGGTGGGACGGCTACACCTTC. It encodes CASRTGWDGYTF. V usage is TRBV6-1 and J usage is TRBJ1-2, with 7 bases matching TRBD1. V trimming: 6 bases; J trimming: 8 bases; junction bases outside the gene matches: 6. Germline CDR1 and CDR2: MNHNS and SASEGT. CDR3 size: 12 residues.

CDR3 DNA sequence: TGTGCCAGCAGTTACCGGTCCAGGGCAGGAGGGAAACTGTTTTTT. Its protein is CASSYRSRAGGKLFF. The V call is TRBV27, the J call TRBJ1-4; tentatively, D is TRBD1 (5 bases). Germline V gene lookup returns CDR1 MNHEY and CDR2 SMNVEV (reference sequence). V was shortened by 4 bases and J by 11 bases, with 20 bases between the two germline ends. The CDR3 consists of 15 residues.

This clone was seen once. This rearrangement joins TRBV6-6 to TRBJ1-1, with TRBD1 identical over 7 bases. CDR1 and CDR2 (germline): MNHNY, SVGAGI (reference sequence). The CDR3 extends over 11 amino acids. The V segment lost 7 bases and the J segment 8 bases; nucleotides outside the gene matches: 4. CDR3 DNA sequence: TGTGCCAGCAAGACAGGGACGGAAGCTTTCTTT. This sequence encodes CASKTGTEAFF.

The V call is TRBV5-4, the J call TRBJ2-1; the match to TRBD2 covers 10 bases. The CDR3 loop spans 15 amino acids. Germline-derived CDR1 and CDR2 are SGHNT and YYREEE (reference sequence). V lost 4 bases, J lost 9 bases, and 10 bases stayed unmatched. Written as DNA, the CDR3 is TGTGCCAGCAGCCCCCGGACTAGCGGTAGTGGTGAGCAGTTCTTC. Protein product: CASSPRTSGSGEQFF. Using reference TRBV5-4 and TRBJ2-1 for the parts outside the CDR3, the full variable domain is ETGVTQSPTHLIKTRGQQVTLRCSSQSGHNTVSWYQQALGQGPQFIFQYYREEENGRGNFPPRFSGLQFPNYSSELNVNALELDDSALYLCASSPRTSGSGEQFFGPGTRLTVL.

The CDR3 DNA follows: TGTGCCAGCAGTGACAGGATTAGCTCCTACGAGCAGTACTTC. Translation gives CASSDRISSYEQYF. The chain combines TRBV2 with TRBJ2-7; D is unresolved. The germline V gene encodes CDR1 SNHLY and CDR2 FYNNEI. The CDR3 is made up of 14 amino acids. V gave up 3 bases and J gave up 0 bases, with 9 bases separating them. The variable domain in full, completed from reference TRBV2 and TRBJ2-7, reads EPEVTQTPSHQVTQMGQEVILRCVPISNHLYFYWYRQILGQKVEFLVSFYNNEISEKSEIFDDQFSVERPDGSNFTLKIRSTKLEDSAMYFCASSDRISSYEQYFGPGTRLTVT.

V is TRBV14 and J is TRBJ2-1; no firm D call. This CDR3 has 13 amino acids. Germline V lookup: CDR1 SGHDN, CDR2 FVKESK. The germline V and J ends were trimmed by 1 base and 12 bases, with 13 bases remaining between them. The CDR3 sequence: CASSQVARVGQFF. The CDR3 region has the DNA TGTGCCAGCAGCCAAGTAGCCAGAGTTGGGCAGTTCTTC. Full variable domain (outside the CDR3, taken from reference TRBV14 and TRBJ2-1): EAGVTQFPSHSVIEKGQTVTLRCDPISGHDNLYWYRRVMGKEIKFLLHFVKESKQDESGMPNNRFLAERTGGTYSTLKVQPAELEDSGVYFCASSQVARVGQFFGPGTRLTVL.

This rearrangement joins TRBV6-1 to TRBJ1-4; 9 positions match TRBD1. V shed 4 bases and J 10 bases; nucleotides not matched to a gene: 10. This CDR3 region has 15 residues. Germline loops: CDR1 MNHNS, CDR2 SASEGT. The CDR3 region has the DNA TGTGCCAGCAGTGCATCCGGGACAGGGCGGGGAAAACTGTTTTTT. This codes for CASSASGTGRGKLFF.

The rearrangement uses TRBV9 and TRBJ1-2, with D possibly TRBD1 on 5 matching bases. This CDR3 is built from 13 residues. Germline values: CDR1 SGDLS, CDR2 YYNGEE. V lost 3 bases and J lost 3, with 9 bases in between. The CDR3, as DNA: TGTGCCAGCAGCGGTTGGGGGGACTATGGCTACACCTTC. It encodes CASSGWGDYGYTF.

This sequence joins TRBV7-3 and TRBJ2-7; 9 bases line up with TRBD2. The germline V gene has CDR1 SGHTA and CDR2 FQGTGA. Trimming at V came to 4 bases and at J to 6 bases, leaving 22 bases not matched to a gene. The CDR3 totals 19 residues. CDR3 sequence reads: CASSSTRGGFEAGGGEQYF. The CDR3 DNA sequence: TGTGCCAGCAGCTCAACCCGAGGGGGGTTTGAAGCGGGGGGTGGCGAGCAGTACTTC.

This chain connects TRBV18 to TRBJ1-3; D call uncertain. CDR3 size: 14 residues. Germline-derived CDR1 and CDR2 are KGHSH and LQKENI. The germline V and J ends were trimmed by 2 bases and 8 bases, with 13 bases remaining between them. The CDR3 spells CASSPWQSTDTIYF. CDR3 DNA: TGTGCCAGCTCACCATGGCAGAGCACAGACACCATATATTTT.

The rearrangement uses TRBV5-4 and TRBJ1-2; D gene unclear. CDR3 size: 12 residues. V was trimmed by 0 bases and J by 3 bases, leaving 3 bases between them. Germline CDR1 reads SGHNT; CDR2 reads YYREEE (reference sequence). Here the CDR3 reads CASSLEYYGYTF. CDR3 coding DNA: TGTGCCAGCAGCTTGGAATACTATGGCTACACCTTC.